This T cell receptor beta chain was retrieved from a study of OX40 agonist ivuxolimab in advanced cancers. About the study: Hepatocellular carcinoma, melanoma, renal cell or head and neck cancer affected the dose-escalation patients. Participants, around 80% male, averaged approximately 60 years of age, ranging from roughly 23 to 90.

The method was immunoSEQ multiplex PCR; TCRdb's version includes in-frame clones alone and lacks a portion of them. In the table there are tens of thousands of clones, 88% of which are singletons. In germline, CDR1 is SGHTA, CDR2 FQGNSA. The V gene end was trimmed by 5 bases and the J gene end by 6 bases; junction bases not matched to a gene: 4. The CDR3 has 14 amino acids. Study conclusions and caveats: CD8+ T cells averaged more expanded clones than CD4+. In the 0.1 to 3.0 mg/kg range, CD4+ and CD8+ blood T cells had expanded clonally by week 6.

On this clone itself: As yet, its antigen is unknown.

V and J are TRBV7-2 and TRBJ2-2, with 9 bases aligning to TRBD1. The sequence derives from an adult with an advanced solid tumor such as melanoma, head and neck, liver or kidney cancer. Sequences were derived from CD4+ or CD8+ T cells sorted from blood, sampled in a trial of the OX40 agonist ivuxolimab. CDR3: CASSRDRASGELFF. The CDR3 DNA is TGTGCCAGCAGCCGGGACAGGGCATCCGGGGAGCTGTTTTTT. The complete variable domain, with remaining parts taken from reference TRBV7-2 and TRBJ2-2, reads GAGVSQSPSNKVTEKGKDVELRCDPISGHTALYWYRQSLGQGLEFLIYFQGNSAPDKSGLPSDRFSAERTGGSVSTLTIQRTQQEDSAVYLCASSRDRASGELFFGEGSRLTVL.